The entry below describes one TCR beta chain. It lacks a known antigen. Germline and junction disagree at one end, which may indicate a read error. The data derive from a study of T cells in Graves' hyperthyroidism and ophthalmopathy (dated by TCRdb to 2018 to 2020). Regarding the complete study: Peripheral blood samples were taken at the time of initial diagnosis, prior to any treatment. A discovery cohort of fewer than 110 patients, approximately 45 with Graves' ophthalmopathy and approximately 57 with stable Graves' hyperthyroidism, was used to find distinguishing TCR V-J signatures. An independent validation cohort of about 19 hyperthyroidism patients and about 16 patients who later progressed to ophthalmopathy tested prospective prediction of ophthalmopathy. For training and testing, the 100 or so patients in the discovery cohort were randomly divided in a 7:3 ratio. Thyroid tissue and blood T-cell repertoires from roughly 6 Graves' hyperthyroidism patients were also compared in the study. After sampling, hyperthyroidism patients received methimazole starting at 30 mg daily, and ophthalmopathy patients received high-dose intravenous methylprednisolone. TCR Vbeta CDR3 sequencing of 135 peripheral blood samples (over 40 ophthalmopathy, 75 hyperthyroidism and about 17 progressor patients) is reported in the paper.

TCR beta CDR3 regions were amplified from RNA transcripts. The first round of RT-PCR for the TCR CDR3 was performed with the HTBI primer set and the Qiagen OneStep RT-PCR kit. The libraries were constructed in a second round of multiplex PCR and then size-selected and purified. Sequencing of the libraries was done on an Illumina HiSeq2000 using paired-end 100 bp reads. The authors processed their data as follows. Raw data were processed with SOAPnuke, discarding reads with adapters, uncalled bases, mean Phred below 15, or no exact constant-primer or identifier match. COPE v1.2.5 was used to merge the high-quality paired reads, and each unique nucleotide sequence was defined as a clonotype. MiTCR v1.1 was used to align clonotypes to the IMGT TRBV, TRBD and TRBJ reference segments. The analysis was restricted to V-J combinations with a frequency above 0.0001, which together covered roughly 99% of the repertoires. A TCS score was defined as the ratio between F50 (clonal expansion) and ExV (chaos), using BLOSUM62-based TCRdist between CDR3 peptides within each V-J. Welch's t-statistics and random forest reduced 514 V-J features to roughly 13, which were used in a naive Bayes classifier (R e1071). Using fastp trimming at Q25 and MiXCR clonotype assembly, TCRdb reanalyzed the public sequencing data and kept in-frame beta chains. Each CDR3 protein gets just one entry, which takes the most common genes and DNA from the rows behind it. These V and J calls are TCRdb output, not the study's own analysis. Across this sample there are about 550,000 distinct CDR3 sequences, with around 20% seen only once. Roughly 29% of the sample is taken by the ten largest.

From the cysteine through the phenylalanine, the CDR3 covers 15 amino acids. Only the CDR3 region is kept as DNA, spanning 45 bases read in frame from base 1. CDR1 is given as MNHEY and CDR2 as SMNVEV, both from the germline V gene (reference sequence). A patient counted as having stable Graves' hyperthyroidism if no progression to ophthalmopathy occurred over 18 months of follow-up. Hyperthyroidism patients were newly diagnosed, with disease duration under 2 months, and aged 18 to 65 years. Patients with uncontrolled infections, other autoimmune diseases, pregnancy or lactation were excluded. Diagnoses relied on clinical symptoms, serum thyroxine and TRAb, thyroid ultrasound and orbital computed tomography. Ficoll-Paque density gradient centrifugation was used to isolate PBMCs from about 10 ml of fresh peripheral blood. Trizol reagent was used to extract total RNA, and RNA quality was then checked on an Agilent 2100 Bioanalyzer.

Overall study results and their limits: Most expanded thyroid clonotypes (frequency above 0.001) were also detected in blood, suggesting blood repertoires may reflect thyroid immune responses. In validation, the model predicted progression to ophthalmopathy a median of about 6 months before onset, with about 70% sensitivity and 72.22% specificity. Sample size was not statistically predetermined, and blinding of investigators to group allocation was not performed. A 13 V-J signature model separated ophthalmopathy from stable hyperthyroidism, with 87.88% sensitivity and 81% to 83% specificity in cross-validation and 80%/75% in testing.

The clonotype comes from a young man with Graves' hyperthyroidism. The sequenced sample consisted of blood. The V gene is TRBV27 and the J gene is TRBJ1-1; the D gene cannot be named for sure. The encoded CDR3 is CASSLRPWQDTETFF. The bases are TGTGCCAGCAGTTTAAGGCCGTGGCAGGATACTGAAACTTTCTTT.